This T cell receptor (beta chain) was documented in a study of shared clonotypes between healthy human individuals. Whole-study context: The composition of the donors was a couple of women and a few men aged 18 to 49. Study-level results: Sequencing depth was predicted to influence how clonotypes are shared among donors.

Repertoires were generated with immunoSEQ multiplex PCR, while TCRdb's copy carries only in-frame clones and drops some. Of about 2.1 million clones listed, 93% are singletons. Terminally differentiated effector memory CD45RA+ cells were excluded by CCR7 positive selection of CD45RO-negative cells. With respect to this clone: Its target is not known.

V dropped 3 bases and J dropped 7; count of bases not matched to a gene: 10. The CDR3 spans 15 residues. From germline, CDR1 is MNHEY and CDR2 SVGAGI. The chain has TRBV6-5 and TRBJ2-7; 9 positions match TRBD1. The specimen was naive CD8+ T cells from PBMCs. This receptor was taken from a man younger than 30 in good health. Some clones in this sample may be carry-over from other donors' samples. CDR3 loop: CASSYSRTGAREQYF. CDR3 in DNA: TGTGCCAGCAGTTATTCTAGGACAGGGGCGAGGGAGCAGTACTTC.